The 7 T cell receptor beta chains below come from one sample, sequenced in a study of blood T cell repertoires in COVID-19. Measured with immunoSEQ multiplex PCR; TCRdb has only the in-frame clones, and not every one. The table records over 70,000 clones, 75% to 95% of them present only once. The sequenced sample was peripheral blood. Receptors were obtained from a human donor with active COVID-19. The donor label of this sample is uncertain.

The gene calls are TRBV6-5 and TRBJ1-1; possible D gene TRBD1, 5 bases. V lost 7 bases, J lost 3 bases, and 15 bases lay in between. CDR3 length: 14 amino acids. Germline V gives CDR1 MNHEY, CDR2 SVGAGI. Here the CDR3 DNA reads TGTGCCAGCAACCAGGCCAGGGCGGACACTGAAGCTTTCTTT. Its protein product is CASNQARADTEAFF.

The chain recombines TRBV29-1 with TRBJ2-7; the D gene is possibly TRBD2 (6 bases). The CDR3 has 17 residues. CDR1 is SQVTM, CDR2 ANQGSEA, per germline. V lost 7 bases, J lost 3 bases, and 28 bases lay in between. The CDR3 bases are TGCAGCGCAACAAGGTTGGCCCCGGCAGGAGGGTTCTACGAGCAGTACTTC. Protein product: CSATRLAPAGGFYEQYF.

This chain links TRBV11-2 with TRBJ2-7; TRBD1 aligns across 8 bases. From germline, CDR1 is SGHAT and CDR2 FQNNGV. This CDR3 comprises 16 residues. V was pared by 1 base and J by 4 bases, with 9 bases of the junction left unmatched. CDR3 residues: CASSLGPGQGVYEQYF. The CDR3 DNA reads as TGTGCCAGCAGCTTAGGCCCAGGACAGGGTGTATACGAGCAGTACTTC.

The rearrangement joins TRBV7-2 to TRBJ2-7, with 7 bases that match TRBD1. With 1 base clipped from V and 4 bases from J, the junction kept 10 bases outside the gene matches. Per the germline V gene, CDR1 is SGHTA and CDR2 is FQGNSA. CDR3 length: 16 residues. DNA for the CDR3: TGTGCCAGCAGCTTAGATCTTGAGGGGGCAGGTTACGAGCAGTACTTC. Its translation is CASSLDLEGAGYEQYF. Combining the CDR3 with reference TRBV7-2 and TRBJ2-7 gives the whole variable domain GAGVSQSPSNKVTEKGKDVELRCDPISGHTALYWYRQSLGQGLEFLIYFQGNSAPDKSGLPSDRFSAERTGGSVSTLTIQRTQQEDSAVYLCASSLDLEGAGYEQYFGPGTRLTVT.

The CDR3 sequence is CASSQYRGVNTEAFF. DNA of the CDR3: TGTGCCAGCAGCCAATACCGCGGAGTGAACACTGAAGCTTTCTTT. The rearrangement links TRBV16 to TRBJ1-1; D uncertain. The V gene's germline CDR1 is KGHSY and CDR2 FQNENV. The V and J ends lost 1 base and 0 bases respectively, with 9 bases between them. There are 15 residues in the CDR3. Filled out from reference TRBV16 and TRBJ1-1, the complete variable domain reads GEEVAQTPKHLVRGEGQKAKLYCAPIKGHSYVFWYQQVLKNEFKFLISFQNENVFDETGMPKERFSAKCLPNSPCSLEIQATKLEDSAVYFCASSQYRGVNTEAFFGQGTRLTVV.

This rearrangement joins TRBV11-3 to TRBJ2-7; 7 nucleotides align to TRBD2. There are 13 residues in the CDR3. V lost 4 bases to trimming and J lost 3 bases; unmatched junction nucleotides: 3. From germline, CDR1 is SGHNT and CDR2 YENEEA. CDR3 sequence: CASSSGLDYEQYF. The CDR3 region has the DNA TGTGCCAGCAGCTCCGGACTAGACTACGAGCAGTACTTC.

The J gene is TRBJ2-3, the V gene TRBV28, with 8 bases identical to TRBD1. Germline V gene lookup returns CDR1 MDHEN and CDR2 SYDVKM. The ends lost 9 bases at V and 3 bases at J; junction bases unmatched: 5. This CDR3 has 13 residues. CDR3 region: CASLTGGTDTQYF. In DNA form, the CDR3 reads TGTGCCAGTCTAACAGGGGGTACAGATACGCAGTATTTT.